Given below is one T cell receptor (beta chain) in context. Its antigen remains unidentified. The data stem from a study of T cell repertoires in cytomegalovirus infection. Looking at the study overall: Carrying CMV and the relevant HLA type showed in public TCR beta signatures.

TCRdb used MiXCR to reprocess the reads, holding one entry per CDR3 protein. Counted here are approximately 400,000 distinct CDR3 sequences, roughly a third occurring once; the ten biggest clones make up approximately 15%. Findings of the study overall: Dominating the ex vivo response were HLA-C-restricted CMV-specific TCR beta clonotypes.

The CDR3 is 14 amino acids. The trim removed 5 bases at V and 5 bases at J, leaving 5 bases unmatched. Germline lookup yields CDR1 SEHNR and CDR2 FQNEAQ (reference sequence). The clonotype comes from a human donor in good health (CMV status not recorded). Some clones in this sample may be carry-over from other donors' samples. V and J are TRBV7-9 and TRBJ1-5; 8 bases agree with TRBD1. Sequenced: PBMCs. The CDR3 here is CASSGQGLDQPQHF. DNA for the CDR3: TGTGCCAGCAGCGGACAGGGATTGGATCAGCCCCAGCATTTT.